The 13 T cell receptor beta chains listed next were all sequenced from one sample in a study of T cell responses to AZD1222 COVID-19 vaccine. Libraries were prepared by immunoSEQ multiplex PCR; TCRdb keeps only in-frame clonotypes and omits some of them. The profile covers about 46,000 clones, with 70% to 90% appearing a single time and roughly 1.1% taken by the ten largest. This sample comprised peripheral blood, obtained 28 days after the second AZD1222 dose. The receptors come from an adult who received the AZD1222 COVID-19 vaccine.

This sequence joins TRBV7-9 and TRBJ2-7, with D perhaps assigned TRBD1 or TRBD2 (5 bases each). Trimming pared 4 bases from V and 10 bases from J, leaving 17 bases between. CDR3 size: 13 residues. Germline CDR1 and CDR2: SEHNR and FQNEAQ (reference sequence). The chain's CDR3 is CASSSRDGLPQYF. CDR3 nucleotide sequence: TGTGCCAGCAGCTCAAGGGACGGCCTGCCACAGTACTTC.

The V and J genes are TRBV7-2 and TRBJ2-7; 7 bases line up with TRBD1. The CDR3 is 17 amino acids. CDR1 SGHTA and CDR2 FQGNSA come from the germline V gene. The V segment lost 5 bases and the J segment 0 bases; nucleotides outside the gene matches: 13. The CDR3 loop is CASSIGVGQRLSYEQYF. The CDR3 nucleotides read TGTGCCAGCAGCATAGGCGTGGGACAGCGACTCTCCTACGAGCAGTACTTC. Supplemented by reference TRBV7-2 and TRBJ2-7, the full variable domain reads GAGVSQSPSNKVTEKGKDVELRCDPISGHTALYWYRQSLGQGLEFLIYFQGNSAPDKSGLPSDRFSAERTGGSVSTLTIQRTQQEDSAVYLCASSIGVGQRLSYEQYFGPGTRLTVT.

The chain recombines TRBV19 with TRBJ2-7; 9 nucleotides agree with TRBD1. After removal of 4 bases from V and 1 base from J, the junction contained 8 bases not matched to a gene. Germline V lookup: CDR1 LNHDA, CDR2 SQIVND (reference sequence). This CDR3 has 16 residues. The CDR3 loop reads CASSSFSGTGSYEQYF. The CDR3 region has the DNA TGTGCCAGTAGTAGCTTTTCCGGGACAGGGTCCTACGAGCAGTACTTC.

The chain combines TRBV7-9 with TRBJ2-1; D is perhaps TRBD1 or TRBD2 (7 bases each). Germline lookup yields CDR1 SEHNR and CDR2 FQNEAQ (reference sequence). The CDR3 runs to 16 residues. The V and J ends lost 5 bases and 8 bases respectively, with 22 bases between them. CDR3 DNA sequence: TGTGCCAGCAGCCCACAGACAGGGAGGGGACGGGATGAGCAGTTCTTC. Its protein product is CASSPQTGRGRDEQFF.

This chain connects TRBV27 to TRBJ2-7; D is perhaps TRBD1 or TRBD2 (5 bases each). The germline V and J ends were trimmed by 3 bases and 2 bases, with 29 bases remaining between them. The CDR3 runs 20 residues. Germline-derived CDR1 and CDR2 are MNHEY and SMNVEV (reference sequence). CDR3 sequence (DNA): TGTGCCAGCAGTTTTTCCCGCCGGGACGGCCCGGGCCAAATCCCCTACGAGCAGTACTTC. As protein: CASSFSRRDGPGQIPYEQYF.

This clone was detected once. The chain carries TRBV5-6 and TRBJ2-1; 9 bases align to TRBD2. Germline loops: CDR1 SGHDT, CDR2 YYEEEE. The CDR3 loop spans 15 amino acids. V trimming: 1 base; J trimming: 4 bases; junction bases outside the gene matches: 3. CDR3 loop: CASSLISGRYNEQFF. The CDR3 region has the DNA TGTGCCAGCAGCTTGATTAGCGGGAGATACAATGAGCAGTTCTTC.

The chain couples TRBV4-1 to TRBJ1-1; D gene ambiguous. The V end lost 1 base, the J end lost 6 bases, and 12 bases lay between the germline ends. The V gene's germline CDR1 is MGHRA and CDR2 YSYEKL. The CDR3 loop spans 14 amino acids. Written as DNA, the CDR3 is TGCGCCAGCAGCCAAGTTGGTGTGGGATCTGAAGCTTTCTTT. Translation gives CASSQVGVGSEAFF.

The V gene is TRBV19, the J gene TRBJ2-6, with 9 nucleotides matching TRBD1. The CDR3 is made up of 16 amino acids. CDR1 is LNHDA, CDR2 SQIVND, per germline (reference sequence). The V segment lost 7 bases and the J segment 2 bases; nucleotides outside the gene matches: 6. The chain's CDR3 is CASNNRGQTGANVLTF. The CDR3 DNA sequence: TGTGCCAGTAATAACAGGGGGCAGACTGGGGCCAACGTCCTGACTTTC.

The CDR3 nucleotides are TGTGCCAGCAGGGGGACCAGCGGTTTAAGCTCCTACGAGCAGTACTTC. Encoded protein: CASRGTSGLSSYEQYF. The J gene is TRBJ2-7, the V gene TRBV28; TRBD1 or TRBD2 may be the D gene (5 bases each). The CDR3 consists of 16 residues. Germline CDR1 MDHEN, CDR2 SYDVKM. Deletions cut 6 bases from V and 0 bases from J, with 18 bases between.

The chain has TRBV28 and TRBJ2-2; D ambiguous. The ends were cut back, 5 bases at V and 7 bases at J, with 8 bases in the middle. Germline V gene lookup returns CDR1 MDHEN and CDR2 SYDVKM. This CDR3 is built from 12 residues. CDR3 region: CASSPLFGELFF. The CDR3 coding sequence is TGTGCCAGCAGTCCACTCTTCGGGGAGCTGTTTTTT.

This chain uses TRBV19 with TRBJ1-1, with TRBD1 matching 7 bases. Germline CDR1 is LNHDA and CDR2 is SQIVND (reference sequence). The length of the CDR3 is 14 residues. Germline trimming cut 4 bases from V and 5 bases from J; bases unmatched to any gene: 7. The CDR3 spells CASSNQGGWTEAFF. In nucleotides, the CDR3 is TGTGCCAGTAGTAACCAGGGGGGGTGGACTGAAGCTTTCTTT.

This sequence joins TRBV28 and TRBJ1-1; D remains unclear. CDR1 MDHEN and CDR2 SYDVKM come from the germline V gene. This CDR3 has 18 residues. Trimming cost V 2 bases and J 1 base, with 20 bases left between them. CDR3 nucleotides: TGTGCCAGCAGTTTAGCGTCCGTCCGGGCCCTGAGGAACACTGAAGCTTTCTTT. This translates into CASSLASVRALRNTEAFF.

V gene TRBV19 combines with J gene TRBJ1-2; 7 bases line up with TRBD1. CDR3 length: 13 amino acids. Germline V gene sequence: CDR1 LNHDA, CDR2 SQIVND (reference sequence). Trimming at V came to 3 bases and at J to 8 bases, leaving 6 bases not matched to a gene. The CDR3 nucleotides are TGTGCCAGTAGTATCACCACAGGGGAAGGCTACACCTTC. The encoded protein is CASSITTGEGYTF.